The 30 T cell receptor beta chains below all came from one sample that was sequenced in a study of CD8 T cells in Susac syndrome. Reverse transcription of 0.5 to 1 ug RNA was performed with random hexamers. MiXCR, run by TCRdb on the immunoSEQ multiplex PCR reads, gives a single entry per CDR3 protein. In the table there are about 250,000 distinct CDR3 sequences, roughly 95% of which are singletons. Input material: CD4+ T cells from PBMCs. These receptors all stem from a human donor with multiple sclerosis.

V gene TRBV10-2 combines with J gene TRBJ2-7; 12 positions match TRBD2. Germline CDR1 is WSHSY and CDR2 is SAAADI. The CDR3 spans 16 residues. Trimming removed 3 bases from V and 5 bases from J; junction bases left unmatched: 8. The CDR3 reads CASSERLAGGPDEQYF. The CDR3 DNA sequence: TGCGCCAGCAGTGAAAGGCTAGCGGGGGGGCCAGACGAGCAGTACTTC.

The J gene is TRBJ1-2, the V gene TRBV12-3 or TRBV12-4; D is unresolved. This CDR3 is 15 amino acids long. Trimming shortened V by 0 bases and J by 4 bases, and 12 bases separated the two germline ends. This CDR3 reads CASSLAPIRIYGYTF. In nucleotides, the CDR3 is TGTGCCAGCAGTTTAGCTCCCATTAGGATCTATGGCTACACCTTC.

The rearrangement joins TRBV5-1 to TRBJ1-1; perhaps TRBD1 as D (6 bases). This CDR3 contains 17 residues. V gave up 0 bases and J gave up 0 bases, with 15 bases separating them. CDR1 and CDR2 (germline): SGHRS, YFSETQ. This chain's CDR3 is CASSLVGGSLLNTEAFF. For the CDR3, the DNA is TGCGCCAGCAGCTTGGTAGGGGGTTCCCTCCTGAACACTGAAGCTTTCTTT. Filled out from reference TRBV5-1 and TRBJ1-1, the complete variable domain reads KAGVTQTPRYLIKTRGQQVTLSCSPISGHRSVSWYQQTPGQGLQFLFEYFSETQRNKGNFPGRFSGRQFSNSRSEMNVSTLELGDSALYLCASSLVGGSLLNTEAFFGQGTRLTVV.

The chain is built from TRBV29-1 and TRBJ2-5; no firm D call. Looked up from germline, CDR1 is SQVTM and CDR2 is ANQGSEA. Trimming took 5 bases from V and 4 from J, leaving 5 bases between them. The CDR3 loop spans 10 amino acids. CDR3 protein: CSVKGETQYF. CDR3 nucleotides: TGCAGCGTTAAAGGAGAGACCCAGTACTTC.

The chain is built from TRBV19 and TRBJ2-3; possible D gene TRBD1, 5 bases. The CDR3 sequence is 15 residues long. Germline lookup yields CDR1 LNHDA and CDR2 SQIVND (reference sequence). Trimming removed 9 bases at V and 5 bases at J, with 21 bases between. The DNA for the CDR3 is TGTGCCAGCCGACTGGGGCAGGCCATTCTAGATACGCAGTATTTT. Translating gives CASRLGQAILDTQYF.

The chain links TRBV12-3 or TRBV12-4 to TRBJ1-5, with 8 positions matching TRBD1. The CDR3 length is 14 residues. With V trimmed by 2 bases and J by 6 bases, 3 bases remained unmatched. CDR3 in amino acids: CASSLRQGSQPQHF. The CDR3, as DNA: TGTGCCAGCAGTTTAAGACAGGGGAGTCAGCCCCAGCATTTT.

The rearrangement joins TRBV5-1 to TRBJ1-1, with D perhaps TRBD1 (5 bases). Germline V gives CDR1 SGHRS, CDR2 YFSETQ. The CDR3 loop spans 15 amino acids. Trimming shortened V by 4 bases and J by 1 base, and 14 bases separated the two germline ends. CDR3 coding DNA: TGCGCCAGCAGCGTCACGGGACCCCCGAACACTGAAGCTTTCTTT. This encodes CASSVTGPPNTEAFF.

The chain uses TRBV2 and TRBJ2-5; 11 nucleotides align to TRBD1. Trimming cost V 1 base and J 4 bases; bases outside gene matches: 2. This CDR3 region has 15 residues. Per germline, CDR1 SNHLY and CDR2 FYNNEI. The CDR3: CASSEEGTGGETQYF. CDR3 nucleotide sequence: TGTGCCAGCAGTGAAGAAGGGACAGGGGGAGAGACCCAGTACTTC.

This clonotype has a single count. V and J are TRBV9 and TRBJ2-7; 7 nucleotides line up with TRBD2. CDR1 and CDR2 (germline): SGDLS, YYNGEE. V lost 2 bases to trimming and J lost 3 bases; unmatched junction nucleotides: 2. CDR3 size: 13 residues. For the CDR3, the DNA is TGTGCCAGCAGCGTTGGGGGGGACTACGAGCAGTACTTC. It yields the protein CASSVGGDYEQYF.

This clonotype was observed once. The V call is TRBV28, the J call TRBJ1-3; maybe TRBD1 (5 bases). The CDR3 totals 13 residues. The germline CDR1 and CDR2 sequences are MDHEN and SYDVKM. V was trimmed by 6 bases and J by 2 bases, leaving 8 bases between them. Written as DNA, the CDR3 is TGTGCCAGCAGACGGGGCCCTGGAAACACCATATATTTT. Translation: CASRRGPGNTIYF.

The chain couples TRBV6-5 to TRBJ2-5, with D perhaps TRBD1 (6 bases). Germline CDR1 and CDR2: MNHEY and SVGAGI. Trimming stripped 2 bases from V and 6 bases from J, with 16 bases between. The CDR3 loop spans 15 amino acids. The CDR3 coding sequence is TGTGCCAGCAGTTACGCCACCGGGACACCGAAGACCCAGTACTTC. It codes for CASSYATGTPKTQYF.

The rearrangement joins TRBV29-1 to TRBJ2-3, with a tentative D call TRBD2 (6 bases). Trimming removed 7 bases from V and 4 bases from J, with 9 bases in between. CDR1 and CDR2 from the germline V gene are SQVTM and ANQGSEA. The CDR3 contains 11 residues. CDR3 DNA sequence: TGCAGCGCGGGACTTCCAGATACGCAGTATTTT. This sequence encodes CSAGLPDTQYF.

The gene calls are TRBV10-3 and TRBJ1-4; maybe TRBD1 (6 bases). The CDR3 sequence is 14 residues long. V was shortened by 3 bases and J by 8 bases, with 13 bases between the two germline ends. Germline CDR1 is ENHRY and CDR2 is SYGVKD. Written as DNA, the CDR3 is TGTGCCATCAGTGATGGGGGCAGCGAGGAAAAACTGTTTTTT. Translation gives CAISDGGSEEKLFF.

This chain links TRBV3-1 with TRBJ1-1, with a tentative D call TRBD1 (5 bases). With 4 bases removed from V and 3 bases from J, the gap between germline ends came to 15 bases. Per germline, CDR1 LGHDT and CDR2 YNNKEL (reference sequence). The CDR3 contains 15 residues. In nucleotides, the CDR3 is TGTGCCAGCAGCCCTGGGGCAGGGCGGGACACTGAAGCTTTCTTT. Its protein product is CASSPGAGRDTEAFF. Combining the CDR3 with reference TRBV3-1 and TRBJ1-1 gives the whole variable domain DTAVSQTPKYLVTQMGNDKSIKCEQNLGHDTMYWYKQDSKKFLKIMFSYNNKELIINETVPNRFSPKSPDKAHLNLHINSLELGDSAVYFCASSPGAGRDTEAFFGQGTRLTVV.

This chain links TRBV6-1 with TRBJ2-2; D is undetermined. Trimming took off 5 bases at V and 6 bases at J, with 10 bases between the two ends. The germline gives CDR1 MNHNS, CDR2 SASEGT. The CDR3 consists of 13 residues. CDR3 in DNA: TGTGCCAGCAGTTCCCGGGTGGCCGGGGAGCTGTTTTTT. Translation: CASSSRVAGELFF.

In its sample, this clonotype was seen once. Its ends do not fully match the called genes, so a read error is possible. V gene TRBV20-1 combines with J gene TRBJ1-5; 7 bases are shared with TRBD1. CDR3 length: 14 residues. Germline CDR1 is DFQATT and CDR2 is SNEGSKA (reference sequence). In DNA, the CDR3 is TGCAGTGCTGGAGACAGGGTAGACAATCAGCCCCAGCATTTT. Amino acid sequence: CSAGDRVDNQPQHF.

The gene calls are TRBV7-2 and TRBJ2-2, with 13 bases lining up with TRBD2. The CDR3 loop spans 18 amino acids. CDR1 is SGHTA and CDR2 is FQGNSA in the germline V gene. V gave up 4 bases and J gave up 0 bases; unmatched junction bases: 5. CDR3 sequence reads: CASSSRTSGSANTGELFF. CDR3 bases: TGTGCCAGCAGCTCCCGGACTAGCGGGAGCGCGAACACCGGGGAGCTGTTTTTT.

The V call is TRBV3-1, the J call TRBJ2-7; 7 positions agree with TRBD2. Per the germline V gene, CDR1 is LGHDT and CDR2 is YNNKEL (reference sequence). V dropped 4 bases and J dropped 3; count of bases not matched to a gene: 3. CDR3 length equals 13 residues. CDR3 sequence: CASSPGRGYEQYF. CDR3 nucleotide sequence: TGTGCCAGCAGCCCTGGGAGGGGCTACGAGCAGTACTTC.

The V gene is TRBV18, the J gene TRBJ2-3; no definite D call. CDR3 length: 15 residues. CDR1 is KGHSH and CDR2 is LQKENI in the germline V gene. V dropped 3 bases and J dropped 1 base, with 11 bases sitting between them. This CDR3 reads CASSPDVLGTDTQYF. The CDR3 region has the DNA TGTGCCAGCTCACCGGACGTCCTGGGCACAGATACGCAGTATTTT.

This chain uses TRBV19 with TRBJ1-2; 8 nucleotides match TRBD1. V was pared by 3 bases and J by 2 bases, with 5 bases of the junction left unmatched. The germline V gene has CDR1 LNHDA and CDR2 SQIVND (reference sequence). The CDR3 runs 15 residues. CDR3 amino acids: CASSIRTGSNYGYTF. Here the CDR3 DNA reads TGTGCCAGTAGTATCCGGACAGGGTCGAACTATGGCTACACCTTC.

The chain carries TRBV14 and TRBJ2-7, with D possibly matching TRBD2 (5 bases). In germline, CDR1 is SGHDN, CDR2 FVKESK. V lost 1 base, J lost 4 bases, and 5 bases lay in between. This CDR3 is 12 amino acids long. The CDR3 loop reads CASSQAGYEQYV. Written as DNA, the CDR3 is TGTGCCAGCAGCCAAGCGGGGTACGAGCAGTACGTC.

CDR3 sequence: CASSLLVEGTGIGYTF. DNA of the CDR3: TGTGCCAGCAGCTTATTAGTCGAGGGGACGGGGATTGGCTACACCTTC. The chain is built from TRBV7-9 and TRBJ1-2, with D possibly being TRBD1 (5 bases). Per germline, CDR1 SEHNR and CDR2 FQNEAQ (reference sequence). Trimming shortened V by 2 bases and J by 7 bases, and 20 bases separated the two germline ends. This CDR3 comprises 16 residues.

The CDR3 region has the DNA TGCAGCGTTGTGAGTGGCTACACCTTC. Protein sequence: CSVVSGYTF. The chain has TRBV29-1 and TRBJ1-2; no definite D call. The length of the CDR3 is 9 residues. Germline V gene data show CDR1 as SQVTM and CDR2 as ANQGSEA. V dropped 4 bases and J dropped 7 bases, with 4 bases sitting between them.

The chain uses TRBV19 and TRBJ2-3; no clear D. The V and J ends lost 1 base and 0 bases respectively, with 8 bases between them. Germline V lookup: CDR1 LNHDA, CDR2 SQIVND (reference sequence). The CDR3 has 15 amino acids. CDR3 sequence reads: CASSIGVASTDTQYF. The CDR3, as DNA: TGTGCCAGTAGTATAGGAGTCGCGAGCACAGATACGCAGTATTTT.

CDR3 protein: CASSLIRGAIAEQFF. CDR3 in DNA: TGTGCCAGCAGCTTAATTAGGGGCGCGATCGCCGAGCAGTTCTTC. This chain links TRBV7-3 with TRBJ2-1, with D maybe TRBD1 (5 bases). The CDR3 covers 15 residues. The V end was cut by 1 base, the J end by 10 bases, with 17 bases between. Germline CDR1 is SGHTA and CDR2 is FQGTGA.

This sequence joins TRBV23-1 and TRBJ1-5; D gene ambiguous. TRBV23-1 is assigned to the ORF class and has an uncertain function. Trimming removed 1 base from V and 6 bases from J, with 10 bases in between. The CDR3 sequence is 14 residues long. This CDR3 reads CASSQCKVFQPQHF. The DNA for the CDR3 is TGCGCCAGCAGTCAATGCAAGGTTTTTCAGCCCCAGCATTTT.

The chain couples TRBV19 to TRBJ1-5; possible D gene TRBD1, 6 bases. The CDR3 is 17 residues long. Germline values: CDR1 LNHDA, CDR2 SQIVND (reference sequence). V lost 2 bases and J lost 4, with 18 bases in between. CDR3 nucleotides: TGTGCCAGTAGTATAACGGGGCAGGGGTTAGGTAATCAGCCCCAGCATTTT. Amino acid sequence: CASSITGQGLGNQPQHF.

This chain connects TRBV6-6 to TRBJ2-7; TRBD1 aligns across 9 bases. Germline V gene sequence: CDR1 MNHNY, CDR2 SVGAGI (reference sequence). V shed 3 bases and J 1 base; nucleotides not matched to a gene: 7. The CDR3 length is 16 residues. DNA of the CDR3: TGTGCCAGCAGTTATCCTGACAGGGGGTCTTCCTACGAGCAGTACTTC. The encoded protein is CASSYPDRGSSYEQYF.

This chain uses TRBV15 with TRBJ2-7; D remains ambiguous. Trimming shortened V by 0 bases and J by 2 bases, and 8 bases separated the two germline ends. Germline V gives CDR1 LNHNV, CDR2 YYDKDF (reference sequence). This CDR3 is 14 amino acids long. The CDR3 DNA sequence: TGTGCCACCAGCAGAGATCAAGGACCCTACGAGCAGTACTTC. Its protein is CATSRDQGPYEQYF.

The CDR3, as DNA: TGCAGTGCTCGCTCCGCATCCACAGATACGCAGTATTTT. It is translated as CSARSASTDTQYF. This chain uses TRBV20-1 with TRBJ2-3; D remains ambiguous. Trimming removed 5 bases at V and 2 bases at J, with 11 bases between. Germline V gene data show CDR1 as DFQATT and CDR2 as SNEGSKA (reference sequence). The CDR3 is 13 residues long.